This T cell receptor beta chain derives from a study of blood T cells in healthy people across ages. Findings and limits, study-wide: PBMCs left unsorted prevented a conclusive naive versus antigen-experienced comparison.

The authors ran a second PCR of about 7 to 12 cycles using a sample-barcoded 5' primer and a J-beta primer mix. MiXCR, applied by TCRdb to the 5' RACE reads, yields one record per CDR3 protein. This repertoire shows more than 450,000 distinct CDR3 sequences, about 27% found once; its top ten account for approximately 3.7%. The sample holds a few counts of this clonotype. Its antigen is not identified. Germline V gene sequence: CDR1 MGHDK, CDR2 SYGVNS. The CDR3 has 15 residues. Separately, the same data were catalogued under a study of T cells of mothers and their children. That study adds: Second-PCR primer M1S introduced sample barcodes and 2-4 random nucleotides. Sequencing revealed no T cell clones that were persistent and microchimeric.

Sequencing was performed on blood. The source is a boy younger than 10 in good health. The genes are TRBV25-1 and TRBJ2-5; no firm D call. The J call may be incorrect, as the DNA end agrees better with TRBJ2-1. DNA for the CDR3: TGTGCCAGCAGTGAAACGTGGACCGCCTACAATGAGCAGTTCTTC. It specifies CASSETWTAYNEQFF.